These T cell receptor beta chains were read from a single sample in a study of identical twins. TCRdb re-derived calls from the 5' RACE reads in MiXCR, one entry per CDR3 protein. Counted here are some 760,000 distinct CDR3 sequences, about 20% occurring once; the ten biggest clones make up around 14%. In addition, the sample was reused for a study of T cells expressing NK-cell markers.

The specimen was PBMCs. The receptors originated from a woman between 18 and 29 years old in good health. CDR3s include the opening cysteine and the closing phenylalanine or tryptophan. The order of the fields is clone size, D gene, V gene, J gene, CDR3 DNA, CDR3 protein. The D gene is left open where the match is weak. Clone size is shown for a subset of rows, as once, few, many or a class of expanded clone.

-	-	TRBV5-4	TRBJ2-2	TGTGCCAGCAGCTTGGATGAGGGCAGGGAGCTGTTTTTT	CASSLDEGRELFF
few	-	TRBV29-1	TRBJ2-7	TGCAGCGTGGGACCGCATGCCTACGAGCAGTACTTC	CSVGPHAYEQYF
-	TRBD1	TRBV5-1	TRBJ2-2	TGCGCCAGCAGCTCCCGGGACAGGCCGTTCGCGAACACCGGGGAGCTGTTTTTT	CASSSRDRPFANTGELFF
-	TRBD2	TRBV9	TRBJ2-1	TGTGCCAGCAGCGTAGCGAGTAGCGGGGGGTCAGGGAACAATGAGCAGTTCTTC	CASSVASSGGSGNNEQFF
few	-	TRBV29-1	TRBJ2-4	TGCAGCGTTTATTTAGCCAAAAACATTCAGTACTTC	CSVYLAKNIQYF
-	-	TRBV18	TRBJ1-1	TGTGCCAGCTCACCGGCCTGGAACACTGAAGCTTTCTTT	CASSPAWNTEAFF
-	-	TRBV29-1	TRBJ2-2	TGCAGCGTTGGACCCAAGCTGAACACCGGGGAGCTGTTTTTT	CSVGPKLNTGELFF
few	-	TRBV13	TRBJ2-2	TGTGCCAGCAGCTTAAGGGCTTGGGGAGCCGGGGAGCTGTTTTTT	CASSLRAWGAGELFF
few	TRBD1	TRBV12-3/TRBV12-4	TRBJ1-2	TGTGCCAGCAGTTTACGGACAGGCGCCTATGGCTACACCTTC	CASSLRTGAYGYTF
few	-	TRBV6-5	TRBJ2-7	TGTGCCAGCAGTTACTCGAAGGTGGGAGCCGACGAGCAGTACTTC	CASSYSKVGADEQYF
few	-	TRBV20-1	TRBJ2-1	TGCAGTGCTACCCGGACATGGCAGTTCTTC	CSATRTWQFF
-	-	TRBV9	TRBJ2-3	TGTGCCAGCAGCGTAAGTTGGGGGGCCAATACGCAGTATTTT	CASSVSWGANTQYF
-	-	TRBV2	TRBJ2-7	TGTGCCAGCAGTGCCGTCACGAGGGGCGAGCAGTACTTC	CASSAVTRGEQYF
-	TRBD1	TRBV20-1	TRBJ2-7	TGCAGTGCTAGTACGGACAGGGGAGGCCGCGAGCAGTACTTC	CSASTDRGGREQYF
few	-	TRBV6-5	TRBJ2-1	TGTGCCAGCAGTTCCCTCATAGGGAGCTCCTACAATGAGCAGTTCTTC	CASSSLIGSSYNEQFF
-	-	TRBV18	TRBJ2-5	TGTGCCAGCTCACCCCGGGACCAAGGCCAAGAGACCCAGTACTTC	CASSPRDQGQETQYF
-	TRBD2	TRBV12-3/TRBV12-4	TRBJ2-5	TGTGCCAGCAGTTTAACAGCGGGAGGTCTGAGAGCCCAGTACTTC	CASSLTAGGLRAQYF
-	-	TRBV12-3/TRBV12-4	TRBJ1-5	TGTGCCAGCACCCTTCCTCGGGCGGATCAGCCCCAGCATTTT	CASTLPRADQPQHF
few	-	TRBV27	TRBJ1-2	TGTGCCAGCAGCTTTACAGGGTTAGCTAACTATGGCTACACCTTC	CASSFTGLANYGYTF
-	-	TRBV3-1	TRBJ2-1	TGTGCCAGCAGCCAAGAATATGGTCAGGGCCAAGGGAATGAGCAGTTCTTC	CASSQEYGQGQGNEQFF
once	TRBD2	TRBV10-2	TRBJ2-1	TGCGCCAGCAAGCTCCTTAGCGGGGGGATGAATGAGCAGTTCTTC	CASKLLSGGMNEQFF
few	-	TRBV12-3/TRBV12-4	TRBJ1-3	TGTGCCAGCAGTTTGGGGAGGCAAGCTGGAAACACCATATATTTT	CASSLGRQAGNTIYF
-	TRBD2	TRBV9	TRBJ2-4	TGTGCCAGCAGCGCTACTAGCGGGGGGAAAAACATTCAGTACTTC	CASSATSGGKNIQYF
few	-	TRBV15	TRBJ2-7	TGTGCCACCAGCAGATTACCCAGGGAACATCGGCGCGTCGAGCAGTACTTC	CATSRLPREHRRVEQYF
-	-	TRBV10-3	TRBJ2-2	TGTGCCATCAGGGGGGCCTTCAACACCGGGGAGCTGTTTTTT	CAIRGAFNTGELFF
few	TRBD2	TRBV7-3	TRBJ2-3	TGTGCCAGCAGCTTACGTCAGCGGGGGGGAACAGATACGCAGTATTTT	CASSLRQRGGTDTQYF
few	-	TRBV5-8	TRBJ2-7	TGTGCCAGCAGCTCGGGACTTACAGCCTACGAGCAGTACTTC	CASSSGLTAYEQYF
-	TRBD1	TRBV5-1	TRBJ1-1	TGCGCCAGCAGCGGACAGGCTGAAGCTTTCTTT	CASSGQAEAFF